The T cell receptor beta chain under discussion was sequenced for a study of cytomegalovirus exposure and HLA in healthy donors. Study-wide results and limits: Most TCR sequences were uncommon, yet certain public TCRs appeared in many donors.

Comments on this clone: Its cognate antigen is unknown.

TCRdb keeps only in-frame clones here, not all; method: immunoSEQ multiplex PCR. The repertoire holds 160,000 or so clones, with more than 70% as singletons. CDR1 is MNHEY and CDR2 is SVGAGI in the germline V gene. The CDR3 totals 15 residues. V was trimmed by 3 bases and J by 2 bases, leaving 12 bases between them. This TCR came from a man aged 18 to 30 in good health and CMV-seronegative. This chain links TRBV6-5 with TRBJ2-3; tentative D call: TRBD1 (6 bases). The sequenced material came from PBMCs. The DNA for the CDR3 is TGTGCCAGCAGTTATGCGGACAGAATCACAGATACGCAGTATTTT. Encoded protein: CASSYADRITDTQYF.